This T cell receptor (beta chain) was identified in a study of response to subunit inactivated influenza vaccine. The CDR3 consists of 13 residues. CDR1 SGHNT and CDR2 YYREEE come from the germline V gene (reference sequence). Trimming removed 2 bases from V and 4 bases from J, with 9 bases in between. TCRdb independently ran MiXCR on the RT-PCR reads; one entry per CDR3 protein. There are about 170,000 distinct CDR3 sequences in the sample; about 11% occur only once, and around 33% lies in the top ten. General study points: After each seasonal influenza vaccination, few new T cells are recruited, the authors suggested.

In regard to this clonotype: Antigen: not known.

The source was CD8+ T cells sorted from PBMCs, collected 23 months after vaccination. The sequence derives from a man in his fifties or sixties who received an inactivated influenza vaccine. The chain uses TRBV5-4 and TRBJ1-2, with D uncertain. The CDR3 is CASSFPGSYGYTF. The CDR3 DNA reads as TGTGCCAGCAGCTTCCCGGGGAGCTATGGCTACACCTTC. Together with reference TRBV5-4 and TRBJ1-2, the CDR3 gives the full variable domain: ETGVTQSPTHLIKTRGQQVTLRCSSQSGHNTVSWYQQALGQGPQFIFQYYREEENGRGNFPPRFSGLQFPNYSSELNVNALELDDSALYLCASSFPGSYGYTFGSGTRLTVV.